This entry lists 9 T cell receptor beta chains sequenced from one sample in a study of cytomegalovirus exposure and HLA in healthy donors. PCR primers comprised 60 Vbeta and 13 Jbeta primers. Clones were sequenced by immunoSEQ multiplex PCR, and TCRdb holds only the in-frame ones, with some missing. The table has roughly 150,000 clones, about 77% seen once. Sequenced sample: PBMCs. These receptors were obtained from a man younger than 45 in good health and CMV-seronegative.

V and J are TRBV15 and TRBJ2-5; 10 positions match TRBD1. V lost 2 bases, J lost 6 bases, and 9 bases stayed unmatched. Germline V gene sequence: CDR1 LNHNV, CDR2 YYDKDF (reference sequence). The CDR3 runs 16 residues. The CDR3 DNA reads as TGTGCCACCAGCAGAATTCTGGGACAGGGGATAAAGACCCAGTACTTC. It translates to CATSRILGQGIKTQYF.

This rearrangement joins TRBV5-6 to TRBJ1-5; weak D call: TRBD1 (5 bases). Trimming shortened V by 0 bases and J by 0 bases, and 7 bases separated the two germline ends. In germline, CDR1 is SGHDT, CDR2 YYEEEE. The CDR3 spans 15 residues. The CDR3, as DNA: TGTGCCAGCAGCTTGGGCAGGGTTAGCAATCAGCCCCAGCATTTT. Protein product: CASSLGRVSNQPQHF. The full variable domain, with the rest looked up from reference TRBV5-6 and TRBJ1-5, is DAGVTQSPTHLIKTRGQQVTLRCSPKSGHDTVSWYQQALGQGPQFIFQYYEEEERQRGNFPDRFSGHQFPNYSSELNVNALLLGDSALYLCASSLGRVSNQPQHFGDGTRLSIL.

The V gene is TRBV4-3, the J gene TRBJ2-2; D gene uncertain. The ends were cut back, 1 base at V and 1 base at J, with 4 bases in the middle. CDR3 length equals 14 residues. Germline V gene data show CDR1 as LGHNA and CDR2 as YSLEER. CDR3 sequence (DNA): TGCGCCAGCAGCCAAGGCGAGAACACCGGGGAGCTGTTTTTT. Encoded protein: CASSQGENTGELFF.

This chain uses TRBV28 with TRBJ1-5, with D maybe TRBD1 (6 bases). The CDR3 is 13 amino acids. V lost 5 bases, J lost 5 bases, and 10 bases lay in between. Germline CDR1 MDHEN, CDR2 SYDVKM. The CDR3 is CASSKAGDQPQHF. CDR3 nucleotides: TGTGCCAGCAGTAAGGCAGGGGATCAGCCCCAGCATTTT.

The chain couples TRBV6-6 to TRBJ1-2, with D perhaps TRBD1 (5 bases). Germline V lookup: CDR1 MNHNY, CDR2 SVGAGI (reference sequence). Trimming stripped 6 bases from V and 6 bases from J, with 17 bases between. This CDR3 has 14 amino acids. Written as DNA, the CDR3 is TGTGCCAGCAGGGAACCGGGACTGAGGGATGGCTACACCTTC. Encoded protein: CASREPGLRDGYTF.

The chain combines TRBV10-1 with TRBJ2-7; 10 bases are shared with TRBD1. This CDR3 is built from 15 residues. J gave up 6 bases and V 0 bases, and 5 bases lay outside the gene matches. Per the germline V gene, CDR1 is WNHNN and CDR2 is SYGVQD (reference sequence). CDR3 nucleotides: TGCGCCAGCAGTGAGTCGGGGACAGGGGTGCGCGAGCAGTACTTC. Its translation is CASSESGTGVREQYF.

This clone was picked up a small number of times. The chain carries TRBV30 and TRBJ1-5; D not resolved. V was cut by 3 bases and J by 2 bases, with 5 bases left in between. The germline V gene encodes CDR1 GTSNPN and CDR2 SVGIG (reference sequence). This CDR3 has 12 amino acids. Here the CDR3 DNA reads TGTGCCTGGAGCCCTGGCAATCAGCCCCAGCATTTT. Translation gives CAWSPGNQPQHF.

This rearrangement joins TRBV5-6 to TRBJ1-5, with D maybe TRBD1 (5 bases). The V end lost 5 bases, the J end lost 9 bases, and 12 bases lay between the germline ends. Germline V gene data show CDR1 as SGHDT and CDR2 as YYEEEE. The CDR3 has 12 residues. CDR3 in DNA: TGTGCCAGCAGTCCGGCGGGGGGGCCCCAGCATTTT. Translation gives CASSPAGGPQHF. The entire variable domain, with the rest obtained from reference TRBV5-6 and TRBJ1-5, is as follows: DAGVTQSPTHLIKTRGQQVTLRCSPKSGHDTVSWYQQALGQGPQFIFQYYEEEERQRGNFPDRFSGHQFPNYSSELNVNALLLGDSALYLCASSPAGGPQHFGDGTRLSIL.

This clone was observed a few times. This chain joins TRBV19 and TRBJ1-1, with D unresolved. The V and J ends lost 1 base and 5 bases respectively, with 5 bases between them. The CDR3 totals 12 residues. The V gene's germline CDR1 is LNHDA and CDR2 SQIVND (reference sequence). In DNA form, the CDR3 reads TGTGCCAGTAGTATAGGTAGTACTGAAGCTTTCTTT. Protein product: CASSIGSTEAFF.